The 14 T cell receptor beta chains in this list originate from one sample, sequenced in a study of blood T cell repertoires in COVID-19. Profiling relied on immunoSEQ multiplex PCR, and the TCRdb table lists in-frame clones only, not all of them. The sample lists 120,000 to 150,000 clones; about nine tenths were seen once. The sample comprised peripheral blood. These receptors originate from a man aged 50 or older with active or convalescent COVID-19.

This chain links TRBV3-1 (or the pseudogene TRBV3-2) with TRBJ1-3, with D unclear. This CDR3 is built from 13 residues. Germline V lookup: CDR1 LGHDT, CDR2 YNNKEL (reference sequence). The germline V and J ends were trimmed by 0 bases and 16 bases, with 16 bases remaining between them. The CDR3 loop reads CASSQDMGYPAYF. Here the CDR3 DNA reads TGTGCCAGCAGCCAAGATATGGGCTATCCGGCCTATTTT.

The V and J genes are TRBV28 and TRBJ2-7, with TRBD1 as a possible D gene (6 bases). The CDR3 contains 14 residues. The V end was cut by 6 bases, the J end by 4 bases, with 16 bases between. Germline CDR1 reads MDHEN; CDR2 reads SYDVKM. CDR3 sequence: CASSQIPQGYEQYF. The CDR3 nucleotides are TGTGCCAGCAGCCAAATCCCCCAGGGGTACGAGCAGTACTTC.

This chain connects TRBV5-1 to TRBJ1-1; a possible D gene is TRBD1 (5 bases). Trimming pared 0 bases from V and 6 bases from J, leaving 12 bases between. There are 14 residues in the CDR3. Germline V gives CDR1 SGHRS, CDR2 YFSETQ. The CDR3 region has the DNA TGCGCCAGCAGCTTGGAGTCAGGGATCTCTGAAGCTTTCTTT. It translates to CASSLESGISEAFF.

The rearrangement links TRBV7-2 to TRBJ2-7; D is unclear. The CDR3 is made up of 14 amino acids. From germline, CDR1 is SGHTA and CDR2 FQGNSA. The V end lost 5 bases, the J end lost 1 base, and 12 bases lay between the germline ends. The CDR3 sequence: CASSGGPSSYEQYF. CDR3 DNA: TGTGCCAGCAGCGGCGGCCCTTCTTCCTACGAGCAGTACTTC.

The rearrangement uses TRBV5-4 and TRBJ2-2; 7 bases agree with TRBD1. There are 17 residues in the CDR3. V lost 7 bases and J lost 5; bases outside the gene matches: 17. CDR1 and CDR2 from the germline V gene are SGHNT and YYREEE (reference sequence). The CDR3: CASGRDRISQRTGELFF. In DNA form, the CDR3 reads TGTGCCAGCGGCCGGGACAGAATTAGCCAGAGGACCGGGGAGCTGTTTTTT. The full variable domain, completed using reference TRBV5-4 and TRBJ2-2, is ETGVTQSPTHLIKTRGQQVTLRCSSQSGHNTVSWYQQALGQGPQFIFQYYREEENGRGNFPPRFSGLQFPNYSSELNVNALELDDSALYLCASGRDRISQRTGELFFGEGSRLTVL.

This chain joins TRBV19 and TRBJ2-1; 7 nucleotides match TRBD2. The CDR3 length is 15 residues. Trimming at V came to 5 bases and at J to 8 bases, leaving 12 bases not matched to a gene. Germline assignment: CDR1 LNHDA and CDR2 SQIVND (reference sequence). The CDR3 protein is CASSGSGGISDEQFF. DNA of the CDR3: TGTGCCAGTAGTGGATCGGGGGGAATTAGCGATGAGCAGTTCTTC. The entire variable domain, with the rest obtained from reference TRBV19 and TRBJ2-1, is as follows: DGGITQSPKYLFRKEGQNVTLSCEQNLNHDAMYWYRQDPGQGLRLIYYSQIVNDFQKGDIAEGYSVSREKKESFPLTVTSAQKNPTAFYLCASSGSGGISDEQFFGPGTRLTVL.

The chain has TRBV15 and TRBJ1-5, with 9 bases fitting TRBD1. Losses at the gene ends were 6 bases for V and 2 bases for J; bases not matched to a gene: 11. CDR3 length: 17 residues. Germline-derived CDR1 and CDR2 are LNHNV and YYDKDF (reference sequence). CDR3 region: CATRADRGGWGNQPQHF. CDR3 sequence (DNA): TGTGCCACCAGGGCTGACAGGGGGGGATGGGGCAATCAGCCCCAGCATTTT.

The gene calls are TRBV29-1 and TRBJ1-1; TRBD1 aligns across 7 bases. The V and J ends lost 7 bases and 4 bases, in that order; junction bases with no gene match: 6. Germline CDR1 and CDR2: SQVTM and ANQGSEA. The CDR3 covers 12 residues. CDR3 sequence: CSAGQARTEAFF. DNA for the CDR3: TGCAGCGCCGGACAGGCGCGCACTGAAGCTTTCTTT.

The rearrangement joins TRBV6-2 or TRBV6-3 to TRBJ1-1; no firm D call. The CDR3 is 11 residues long. Trimming took 2 bases from V and 8 from J, leaving 6 bases between them. Looked up from germline, CDR1 is MNHEY and CDR2 is SVGEGT. Written as DNA, the CDR3 is TGTGCCAGCAGTTACGTCAGGGAAGCTTTCTTT. It yields the protein CASSYVREAFF.

The chain joins TRBV7-9 to TRBJ2-3; D remains unclear. Deletions cut 3 bases from V and 4 bases from J, with 8 bases between. The CDR3 is 13 amino acids. Germline assignment: CDR1 SEHNR and CDR2 FQNEAQ (reference sequence). The CDR3 reads CASSFQFPDTQYF. The DNA of the CDR3 is TGTGCCAGCAGCTTCCAGTTTCCAGATACGCAGTATTTT.

Only one count was recorded for this clone. The gene calls are TRBV5-6 and TRBJ1-2; weak D call: TRBD1 (5 bases). Germline V CDR1 and CDR2: SGHDT, YYEEEE. This CDR3 contains 14 residues. Between the trimmed V and J ends, which lost 0 bases and 7 bases, there was a span of 13 bases. DNA for the CDR3: TGTGCCAGCAGCTTGGAAGGCAGGGTCGTTGGCTACACCTTC. Translation: CASSLEGRVVGYTF.

CDR3 in DNA: TGTGCCAGCTCTCTGGCGGGAGCAAGCACAGATACGCAGTATTTT. This translates into CASSLAGASTDTQYF. This rearrangement joins TRBV18 to TRBJ2-3, with 7 bases lining up with TRBD2. The germline CDR1 and CDR2 sequences are KGHSH and LQKENI. V lost 6 bases, J lost 0 bases, and 6 bases stayed unmatched. This CDR3 spans 15 amino acids.

The rearrangement uses TRBV28 and TRBJ1-2; D may be TRBD1 (6 bases). Trimming pared 1 base from V and 8 bases from J, leaving 23 bases between. This CDR3 comprises 17 residues. The V gene's germline CDR1 is MDHEN and CDR2 SYDVKM. This CDR3 is CASSLLSLQAGEHGYTF. CDR3 coding DNA: TGTGCCAGCAGTTTATTGAGCCTCCAGGCAGGGGAACACGGCTACACCTTC.

This clone was observed once. The rearrangement links TRBV18 to TRBJ2-7, with 15 bases fitting TRBD2. This CDR3 comprises 18 residues. Germline V gene lookup returns CDR1 KGHSH and CDR2 LQKENI. J gave up 3 bases and V 5 bases, and 11 bases lay outside the gene matches. For the CDR3, the DNA is TGTGCCAGCTCAGAGCGGACTAGCGGGAGGGCCCAGTACTACGAGCAGTACTTC. As protein: CASSERTSGRAQYYEQYF.